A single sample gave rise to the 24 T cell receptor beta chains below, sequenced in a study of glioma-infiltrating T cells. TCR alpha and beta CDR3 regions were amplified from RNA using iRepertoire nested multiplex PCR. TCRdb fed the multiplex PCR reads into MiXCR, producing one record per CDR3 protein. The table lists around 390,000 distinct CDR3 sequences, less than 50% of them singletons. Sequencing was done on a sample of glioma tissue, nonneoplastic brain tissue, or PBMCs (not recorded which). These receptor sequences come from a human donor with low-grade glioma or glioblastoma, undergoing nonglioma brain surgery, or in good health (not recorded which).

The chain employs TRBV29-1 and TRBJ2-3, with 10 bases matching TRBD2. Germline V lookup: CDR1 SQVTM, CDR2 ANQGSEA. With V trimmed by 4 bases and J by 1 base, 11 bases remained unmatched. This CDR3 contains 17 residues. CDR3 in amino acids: CSVVASGRFLGTDTQYF. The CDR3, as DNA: TGCAGCGTTGTCGCTAGCGGGAGATTCCTAGGCACAGATACGCAGTATTTT.

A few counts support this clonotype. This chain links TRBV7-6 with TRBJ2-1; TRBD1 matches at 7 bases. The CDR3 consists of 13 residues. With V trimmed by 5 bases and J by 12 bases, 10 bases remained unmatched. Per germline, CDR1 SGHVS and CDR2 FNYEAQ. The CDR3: CASSDGQEIGQFF. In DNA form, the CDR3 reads TGTGCCAGCAGCGACGGACAGGAGATTGGGCAGTTCTTC.

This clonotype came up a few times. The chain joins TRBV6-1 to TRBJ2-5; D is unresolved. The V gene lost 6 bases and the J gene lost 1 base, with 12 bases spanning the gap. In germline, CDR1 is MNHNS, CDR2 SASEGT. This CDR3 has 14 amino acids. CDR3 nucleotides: TGTGCCAGCAGCCGAAGGGCCTTCCAAGAGACCCAGTACTTC. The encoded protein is CASSRRAFQETQYF.

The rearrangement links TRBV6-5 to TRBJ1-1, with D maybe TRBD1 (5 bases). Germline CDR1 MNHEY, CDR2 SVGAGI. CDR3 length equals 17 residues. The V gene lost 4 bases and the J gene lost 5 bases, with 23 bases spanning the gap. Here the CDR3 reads CASSLGAGGGVRTEAFF. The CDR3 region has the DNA TGTGCCAGCAGTTTAGGAGCCGGCGGGGGGGTAAGGACTGAAGCTTTCTTT.

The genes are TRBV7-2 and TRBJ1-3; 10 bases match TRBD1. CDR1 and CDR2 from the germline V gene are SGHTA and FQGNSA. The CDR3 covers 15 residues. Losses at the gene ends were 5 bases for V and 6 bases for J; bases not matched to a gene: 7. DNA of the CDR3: TGTGCCAGCAGCCGACTTAGACAGGGGGCAAACACCATATATTTT. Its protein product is CASSRLRQGANTIYF. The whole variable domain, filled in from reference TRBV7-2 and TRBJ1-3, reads GAGVSQSPSNKVTEKGKDVELRCDPISGHTALYWYRQSLGQGLEFLIYFQGNSAPDKSGLPSDRFSAERTGGSVSTLTIQRTQQEDSAVYLCASSRLRQGANTIYFGEGSWLTVV.

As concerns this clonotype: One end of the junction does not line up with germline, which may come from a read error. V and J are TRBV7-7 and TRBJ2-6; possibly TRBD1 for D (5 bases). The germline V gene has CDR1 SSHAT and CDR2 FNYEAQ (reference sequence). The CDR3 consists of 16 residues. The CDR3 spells CASSPLGHSGANVLTF. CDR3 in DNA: TGTGCTAGCAGCCCCTTGGGGCACTCTGGGGCCAACGTCCTGACTTTC.

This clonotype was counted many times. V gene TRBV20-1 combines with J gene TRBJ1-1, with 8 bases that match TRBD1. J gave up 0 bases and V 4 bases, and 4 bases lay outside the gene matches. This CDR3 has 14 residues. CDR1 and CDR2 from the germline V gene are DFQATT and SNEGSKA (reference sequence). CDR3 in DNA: TGCAGTGCTACCTCGGACAGGGTGAACACTGAAGCTTTCTTT. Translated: CSATSDRVNTEAFF.

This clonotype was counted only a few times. DNA of the CDR3: TGCGCCAGCAGCCAAGTACGGCTACCGAACACTGAAGCTTTCTTT. Amino acid sequence: CASSQVRLPNTEAFF. This chain uses TRBV4-1 with TRBJ1-1, with D uncertain. Per germline, CDR1 MGHRA and CDR2 YSYEKL. The V and J ends lost 1 base and 1 base respectively, with 10 bases between them. The CDR3 contains 15 residues.

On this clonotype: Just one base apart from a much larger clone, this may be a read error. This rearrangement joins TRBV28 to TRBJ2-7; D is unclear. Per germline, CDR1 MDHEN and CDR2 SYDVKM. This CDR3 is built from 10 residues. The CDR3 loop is CASSTYEQHF. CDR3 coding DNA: TGTGCCAGCAGCACCTACGAGCAGCACTTC.

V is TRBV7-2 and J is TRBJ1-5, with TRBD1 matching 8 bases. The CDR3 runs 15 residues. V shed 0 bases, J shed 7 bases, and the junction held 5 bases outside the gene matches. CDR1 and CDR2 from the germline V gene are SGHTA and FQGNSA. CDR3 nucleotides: TGTGCCAGCAGCTTAGCGGCAGGGGGCGTGCAGCCCCAGCATTTT. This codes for CASSLAAGGVQPQHF.

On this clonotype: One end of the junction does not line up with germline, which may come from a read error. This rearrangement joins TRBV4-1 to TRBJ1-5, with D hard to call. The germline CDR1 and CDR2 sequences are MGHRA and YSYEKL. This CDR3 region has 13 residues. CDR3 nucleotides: TGCGCCAGCAGCGTCGGGCTAGGCCAGCCCAAGCATTTT. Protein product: CASSVGLGQPKHF.

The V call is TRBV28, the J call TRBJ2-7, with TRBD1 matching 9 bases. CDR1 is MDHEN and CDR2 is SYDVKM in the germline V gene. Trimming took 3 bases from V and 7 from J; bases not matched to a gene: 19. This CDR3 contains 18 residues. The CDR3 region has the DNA TGTGCCAGCAGTTTTAGTAAGGACAGGGGCCCCTGGTTGGGTGAGCAGTACTTC. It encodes CASSFSKDRGPWLGEQYF.

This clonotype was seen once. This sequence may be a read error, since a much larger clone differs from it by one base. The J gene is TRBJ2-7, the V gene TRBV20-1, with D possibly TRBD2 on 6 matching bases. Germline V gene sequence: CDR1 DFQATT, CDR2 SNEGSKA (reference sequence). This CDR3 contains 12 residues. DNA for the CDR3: TGCAGTGCTCTGACTAGAAACTACGAGCAGCACTTC. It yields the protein CSALTRNYEQHF.

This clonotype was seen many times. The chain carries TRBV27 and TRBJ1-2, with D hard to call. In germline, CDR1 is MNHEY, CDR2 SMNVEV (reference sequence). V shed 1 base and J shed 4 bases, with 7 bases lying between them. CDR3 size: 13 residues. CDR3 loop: CASSLLAGYGYTF. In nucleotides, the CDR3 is TGTGCCAGCAGTTTATTAGCAGGCTATGGCTACACCTTC.

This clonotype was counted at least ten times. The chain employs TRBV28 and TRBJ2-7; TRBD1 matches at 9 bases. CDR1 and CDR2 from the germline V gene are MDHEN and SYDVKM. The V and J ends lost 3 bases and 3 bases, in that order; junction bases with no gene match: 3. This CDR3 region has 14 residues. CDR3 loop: CASSFGTGIYEQYF. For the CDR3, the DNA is TGTGCCAGCAGTTTCGGGACAGGGATCTACGAGCAGTACTTC. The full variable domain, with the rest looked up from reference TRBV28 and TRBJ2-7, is DVKVTQSSRYLVKRTGEKVFLECVQDMDHENMFWYRQDPGLGLRLIYFSYDVKMKEKGDIPEGYSVSREKKERFSLILESASTNQTSMYLCASSFGTGIYEQYFGPGTRLTVT.

This CDR3 is CASSLAGGRSMNTEAFF. CDR3 nucleotides: TGCGCCAGCAGCTTGGCTGGGGGGCGGTCTATGAACACTGAAGCTTTCTTT. This chain links TRBV5-1 with TRBJ1-1; weak D call: TRBD1 (6 bases). Looked up from germline, CDR1 is SGHRS and CDR2 is YFSETQ. Trimming removed 0 bases at V and 0 bases at J, with 15 bases between. This CDR3 has 17 amino acids.

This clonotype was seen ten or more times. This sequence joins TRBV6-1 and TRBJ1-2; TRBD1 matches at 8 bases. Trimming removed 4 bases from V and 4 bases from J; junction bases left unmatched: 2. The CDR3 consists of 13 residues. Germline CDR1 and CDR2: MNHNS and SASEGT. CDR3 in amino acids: CASSATGGYGYTF. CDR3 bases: TGTGCCAGCAGTGCTACAGGGGGCTATGGCTACACCTTC.

The CDR3 DNA follows: TGTGCCAGCACCAAATCCGGCCTTCCGGGCGAGCAGTACTTC. Translating gives CASTKSGLPGEQYF. The rearrangement uses TRBV28 and TRBJ2-7; D gene unclear. With 7 bases removed from V and 6 bases from J, the gap between germline ends came to 19 bases. CDR1 and CDR2 from the germline V gene are MDHEN and SYDVKM. The CDR3 extends over 14 amino acids.

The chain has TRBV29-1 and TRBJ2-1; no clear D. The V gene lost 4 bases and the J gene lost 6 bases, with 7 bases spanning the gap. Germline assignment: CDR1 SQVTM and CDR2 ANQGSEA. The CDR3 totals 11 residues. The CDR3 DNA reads TGCAGCGTTGCAGGCCCCAATGAGCAGTTCTTC. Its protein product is CSVAGPNEQFF.

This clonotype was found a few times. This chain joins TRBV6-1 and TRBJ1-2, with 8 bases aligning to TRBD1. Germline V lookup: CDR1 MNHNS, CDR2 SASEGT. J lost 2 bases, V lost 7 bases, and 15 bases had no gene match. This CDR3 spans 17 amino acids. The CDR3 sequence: CASNPWGYRGGNYGYTF. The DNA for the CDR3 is TGTGCCAGCAATCCTTGGGGGTACAGGGGGGGAAACTATGGCTACACCTTC.

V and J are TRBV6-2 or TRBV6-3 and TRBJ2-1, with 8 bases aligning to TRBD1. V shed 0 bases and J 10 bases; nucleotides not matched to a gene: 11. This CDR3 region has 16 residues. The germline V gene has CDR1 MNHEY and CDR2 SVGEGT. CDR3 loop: CASSYSPTGVNDEQFF. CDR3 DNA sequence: TGTGCCAGCAGTTACTCCCCGACAGGGGTGAACGACGAGCAGTTCTTC.

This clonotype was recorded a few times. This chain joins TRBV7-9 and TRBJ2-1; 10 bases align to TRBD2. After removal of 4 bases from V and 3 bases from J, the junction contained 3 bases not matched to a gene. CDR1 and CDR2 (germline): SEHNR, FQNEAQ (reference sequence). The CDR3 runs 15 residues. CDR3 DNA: TGTGCCAGCAGCTCGCTAGCGGGAGACTACAATGAGCAGTTCTTC. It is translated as CASSSLAGDYNEQFF.

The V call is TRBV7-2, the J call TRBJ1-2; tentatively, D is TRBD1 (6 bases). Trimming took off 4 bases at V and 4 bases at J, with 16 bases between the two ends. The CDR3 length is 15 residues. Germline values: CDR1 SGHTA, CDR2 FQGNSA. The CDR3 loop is CASSYSSGQRYGYTF. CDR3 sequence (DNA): TGTGCCAGCAGCTATTCTTCGGGACAACGCTATGGCTACACCTTC.

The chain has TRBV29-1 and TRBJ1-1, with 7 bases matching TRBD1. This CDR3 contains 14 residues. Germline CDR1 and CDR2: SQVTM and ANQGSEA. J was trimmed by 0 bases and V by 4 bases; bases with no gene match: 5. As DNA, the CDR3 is TGCAGCGTTGCCAGGGGGAACATGAACACTGAAGCTTTCTTT. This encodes CSVARGNMNTEAFF.